This T cell receptor (beta chain) was profiled in a study of cytomegalovirus exposure and HLA in healthy donors. Study background: The Caucasian-associated ancestry cluster held roughly 78% of 350 to 450 genotyped donors. Study-wide points: The study put 160 or so TCR beta chains on its list as cytomegalovirus-associated. A later analysis reportedly identified an Asian-associated ancestry cluster as carrying fewer N-insertions than the roughly 670-donor mean.

Researchers ran the PCR with 60 Vbeta and 13 Jbeta primers. Only in-frame clones appear in the TCRdb table, and some are missing; sequencing was by immunoSEQ multiplex PCR. Counted here are around 200,000 clones, under 85% occurring once; the ten biggest clones make up 2.5% to 3.5%. This clone was observed a handful of times. No antigen is known for it. Germline assignment: CDR1 LNHDA and CDR2 SQIVND (reference sequence). Trimming removed 6 bases from V and 5 bases from J, with 14 bases in between. The CDR3 has 14 amino acids. Sequencing used PBMCs. This sequence was found in a female donor in good health and CMV-seronegative. The J gene is TRBJ1-5, the V gene TRBV19; no definite D call. CDR3 residues: CASSLQRPYQPQHF. The CDR3 bases are TGTGCCAGTAGCCTGCAGCGGCCATATCAGCCCCAGCATTTT.